A single sample is the source of the 32 T cell receptor beta chains below, sequenced in a study of CD8 T cells in cerebrospinal fluid in Alzheimer's disease. Reanalyzing the 10x single-cell sequencing reads, TCRdb keeps one entry per CDR3 protein, without DNA. This sample contains approximately 1,500 distinct CDR3 sequences. Material: cerebrospinal fluid. All receptors derive from a human donor with Alzheimer's disease.

This clonotype shows up as medium-sized by frequency. The J gene is TRBJ2-1, the V gene TRBV6-1; the TCRdb call, TRBD1, lacks DNA for checking. Germline V gene sequence: CDR1 MNHNS, CDR2 SASEGT. The CDR3 has 15 amino acids. CDR3 residues: CASRRRTNSYNEQFF.

By frequency, this clonotype registers medium-sized (0.01 to 0.1%). This rearrangement joins TRBV20-1 to TRBJ2-7; without DNA, the TCRdb call of TRBD2 cannot be checked. Germline V gene data show CDR1 as DFQATT and CDR2 as SNEGSKA (reference sequence). CDR3 length: 14 amino acids. The CDR3 here is CSAARLAGAYEQYF.

This clonotype registers medium-sized by frequency. The rearrangement joins TRBV6-1 to TRBJ2-1. This CDR3 contains 14 residues. In germline, CDR1 is MNHNS, CDR2 SASEGT. The CDR3 loop reads CASSETHGYNEQFF.

In terms of frequency, this clonotype is medium-sized (0.01 to 0.1%). V usage is TRBV7-4 and J usage is TRBJ1-6; without DNA, the TCRdb call of TRBD1 cannot be checked. The CDR3 has 15 residues. CDR1 SGHVT and CDR2 SQSDAQ come from the germline V gene. CDR3 sequence reads: CASSLEDRRLVSLHF.

Measured by frequency, this clonotype is medium-sized. This chain uses TRBV24-1 with TRBJ2-3. The V gene's germline CDR1 is KGHDR and CDR2 SFDVKD. The CDR3 loop spans 12 amino acids. The CDR3 loop reads CATSSGTDTQYF.

This clonotype is labeled medium-sized (0.01 to 0.1%) based on frequency. This chain connects TRBV20-1 to TRBJ1-2; without DNA, the TCRdb call of TRBD1 cannot be checked. CDR3 length equals 14 residues. The V gene's germline CDR1 is DFQATT and CDR2 SNEGSKA (reference sequence). The CDR3 region is CSAKGTGGSYGYTF.

By frequency, this clonotype registers large. The chain employs TRBV12-3 or TRBV12-4 and TRBJ2-2; the TCRdb D gene call, TRBD2, has no DNA to confirm it. The CDR3 is 15 residues long. The CDR3 is CASSLLAGVSGELFF.

The rearrangement uses TRBV19 and TRBJ2-1; TCRdb reports TRBD1, a call that lacks DNA to check it against. This CDR3 region has 16 residues. CDR1 and CDR2 from the germline V gene are LNHDA and SQIVND (reference sequence). CDR3 residues: CASSIRGFRGVNEQFF.

Measured by frequency, this clonotype is medium-sized (0.01 to 0.1%). The CDR3 here is CAIRGREGAADTEAFF. J is TRBJ1-1 and V is TRBV10-3; checking the TCRdb D call of TRBD1 is not possible without DNA. Germline V lookup: CDR1 ENHRY, CDR2 SYGVKD. This CDR3 spans 16 amino acids.

This clonotype is classed as medium-sized by frequency. The CDR3 region is CASSVDRGHSEQYF. This chain joins TRBV9 and TRBJ2-7; with no DNA, the TCRdb D assignment of TRBD1 cannot be verified. Germline V gives CDR1 SGDLS, CDR2 YYNGEE. The CDR3 has 14 residues. The complete variable domain, with remaining parts taken from reference TRBV9 and TRBJ2-7, reads DSGVTQTPKHLITATGQRVTLRCSPRSGDLSVYWYQQSLDQGLQFLIQYYNGEERAKGNILERFSAQQFPDLHSELNLSSLELGDSALYFCASSVDRGHSEQYFGPGTRLTVT.

This clonotype is labeled medium-sized based on frequency. The chain employs TRBV12-3 or TRBV12-4 and TRBJ1-1. The CDR3 covers 13 residues. CDR3 residues: CASTPDYHTEAFF.

This clonotype is medium-sized by frequency. The chain couples TRBV6-5 to TRBJ1-4; TCRdb names TRBD1, which stays unverified in the absence of DNA. CDR1 and CDR2 from the germline V gene are MNHEY and SVGAGI. This CDR3 has 14 residues. Here the CDR3 reads CASSRDRGNEKLFF.

Considering frequency, this clonotype is large (0.1 to 1%). V is TRBV7-3 and J is TRBJ2-2. CDR1 and CDR2 (germline): SGHTA, FQGTGA. This CDR3 contains 13 residues. The CDR3 sequence is CASSLFRTGELFF.

This clonotype counts as medium-sized by frequency. The chain carries TRBV29-1 and TRBJ1-2; with no DNA, the TCRdb D assignment of TRBD1 cannot be verified. The germline V gene encodes CDR1 SQVTM and CDR2 ANQGSEA. The CDR3 spans 16 residues. CDR3 protein: CSVDPDPGGRPYGYTF. Full variable domain (remainder filled in from reference TRBV29-1 and TRBJ1-2): SAVISQKPSRDICQRGTSLTIQCQVDSQVTMMFWYRQQPGQSLTLIATANQGSEATYESGFVIDKFPISRPNLTFSTLTVSNMSPEDSSIYLCSVDPDPGGRPYGYTFGSGTRLTVV.

According to its frequency, this clonotype is large. The rearrangement links TRBV20-1 to TRBJ1-1. Germline values: CDR1 DFQATT, CDR2 SNEGSKA (reference sequence). This CDR3 contains 13 residues. CDR3 sequence reads: CSARKGVNTEAFF.

The chain recombines TRBV19 with TRBJ2-3; TCRdb's assignment of TRBD1 cannot be checked, as there is no DNA. CDR1 LNHDA and CDR2 SQIVND come from the germline V gene (reference sequence). The CDR3 extends over 14 amino acids. CDR3 in amino acids: CASSFQGSTDTQYF.

This clonotype registers medium-sized by frequency. The chain uses TRBV2 and TRBJ1-5. From germline, CDR1 is SNHLY and CDR2 FYNNEI. The length of the CDR3 is 13 residues. The CDR3 loop is CASREGRNQPQHF.

Its frequency marks this clonotype as medium-sized (0.01 to 0.1%). This rearrangement joins TRBV24-1 to TRBJ2-1; the D gene TCRdb calls, TRBD2, cannot be checked with no DNA. The V gene's germline CDR1 is KGHDR and CDR2 SFDVKD. There are 16 residues in the CDR3. This CDR3 reads CATSDLTLAGADEQFF.

This clonotype is deemed medium-sized by its frequency. The CDR3 is CASSQGQIYTF. V and J are TRBV6-5 and TRBJ1-2. CDR3 length: 11 residues. Germline V gives CDR1 MNHEY, CDR2 SVGAGI.

This clonotype registers large by frequency. The rearrangement links TRBV7-8 to TRBJ2-1; without DNA, the TCRdb call of TRBD2 cannot be checked. This CDR3 has 13 amino acids. The germline gives CDR1 SGHVS, CDR2 FQNEAQ. CDR3 in amino acids: CASRGDSPNEQFF.

Measured by frequency, this clonotype is medium-sized. This chain uses TRBV5-1 with TRBJ2-1; TCRdb proposes TRBD2, but this gene call is untestable without DNA. The CDR3 runs 15 residues. CDR1 is SGHRS and CDR2 is YFSETQ in the germline V gene. CDR3 in amino acids: CASSQTSVPDNEQFF.

This clonotype is deemed medium-sized by its frequency. The chain links TRBV27 to TRBJ2-2; TCRdb indicates TRBD2, and absent DNA this call remains unverified. This CDR3 is 16 amino acids long. CDR1 and CDR2 (germline): MNHEY, SMNVEV (reference sequence). CDR3 loop: CASSFPGLAATGELFF.

Its frequency marks this clonotype as medium-sized. The rearrangement links TRBV9 to TRBJ2-7; lacking DNA, the TRBD1 call made by TCRdb goes unchecked. CDR1 is SGDLS and CDR2 is YYNGEE in the germline V gene. There are 15 residues in the CDR3. CDR3 sequence reads: CASSPSWHRENEQYF.

This clonotype shows up as large by frequency. The chain employs TRBV5-1 and TRBJ2-6. The CDR3 runs 14 residues. Germline CDR1 reads SGHRS; CDR2 reads YFSETQ. CDR3 sequence: CASSLMDGANVLTF.

Its frequency marks this clonotype as medium-sized. This chain links TRBV15 with TRBJ1-1; with no DNA, the TCRdb D assignment of TRBD1 cannot be verified. The CDR3 sequence is 17 residues long. Germline CDR1 reads LNHNV; CDR2 reads YYDKDF (reference sequence). The CDR3 here is CATSVSRRQVENTEAFF.

Judged by frequency, this clonotype is medium-sized (0.01 to 0.1%). The chain links TRBV28 to TRBJ2-3. This CDR3 region has 15 residues. Germline CDR1 reads MDHEN; CDR2 reads SYDVKM. The CDR3 loop reads CASSLSRGGTDTQYF.

This chain uses TRBV19 with TRBJ2-7; there is no DNA to check the TCRdb D call of TRBD1. In germline, CDR1 is LNHDA, CDR2 SQIVND (reference sequence). This CDR3 contains 14 residues. The CDR3 sequence is CASSAGTGPYEQYF.

By frequency, this clonotype registers medium-sized. The chain recombines TRBV20-1 with TRBJ2-2. Germline V gene lookup returns CDR1 DFQATT and CDR2 SNEGSKA (reference sequence). The CDR3 contains 13 residues. The CDR3 sequence: CSARGLETGELFF.

This clonotype ranks as medium-sized in terms of frequency. The V gene is TRBV18, the J gene TRBJ1-6; TCRdb calls TRBD1, which cannot be checked without DNA. Germline-derived CDR1 and CDR2 are KGHSH and LQKENI. The CDR3 consists of 14 residues. This chain's CDR3 is CASSRTGGRSPLHF. Supplemented by reference TRBV18 and TRBJ1-6, the full variable domain reads NAGVMQNPRHLVRRRGQEARLRCSPMKGHSHVYWYRQLPEEGLKFMVYLQKENIIDESGMPKERFSAEFPKEGPSILRIQQVVRGDSAAYFCASSRTGGRSPLHFGNGTRLTVT.

According to its frequency, this clonotype is large (0.1 to 1%). V and J are TRBV13 and TRBJ2-2; the TRBD1 assignment by TCRdb is unverifiable without DNA. This CDR3 has 13 amino acids. Germline CDR1 reads PRHDT; CDR2 reads FYEKMQ (reference sequence). The CDR3: CASTLRGTGELFF.

This clonotype is identified as medium-sized (0.01 to 0.1%) from frequency. The V call is TRBV9, the J call TRBJ1-4; the D call from TCRdb, TRBD1, cannot be confirmed without DNA. Looked up from germline, CDR1 is SGDLS and CDR2 is YYNGEE. The CDR3 extends over 14 amino acids. The CDR3 sequence: CASSVGGENEKLFF.

This clonotype registers medium-sized by frequency. The chain uses TRBV6-5 and TRBJ2-3; absent DNA, TCRdb's TRBD2 call cannot be checked. Germline V CDR1 and CDR2: MNHEY, SVGAGI. The CDR3 has 14 amino acids. The CDR3 reads CASSRGTSANTQYF.